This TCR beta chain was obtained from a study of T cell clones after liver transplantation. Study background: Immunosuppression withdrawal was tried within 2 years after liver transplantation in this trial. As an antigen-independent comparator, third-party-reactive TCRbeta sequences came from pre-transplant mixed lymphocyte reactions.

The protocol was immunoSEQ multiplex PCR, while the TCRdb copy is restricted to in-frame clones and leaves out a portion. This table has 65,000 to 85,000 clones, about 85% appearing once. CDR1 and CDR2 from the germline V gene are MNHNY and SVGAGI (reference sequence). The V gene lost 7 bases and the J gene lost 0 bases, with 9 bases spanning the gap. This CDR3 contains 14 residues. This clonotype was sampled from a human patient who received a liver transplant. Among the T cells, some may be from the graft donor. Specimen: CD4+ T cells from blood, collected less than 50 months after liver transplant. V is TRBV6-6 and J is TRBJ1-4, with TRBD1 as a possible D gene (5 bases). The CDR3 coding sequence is TGTGCCAGCACCCGGGGGGCAACTAATGAAAAACTGTTTTTT. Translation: CASTRGATNEKLFF.